These 14 T cell receptor beta chains originate from one sample sequenced in a study of blood T cell repertoires in COVID-19. This table comes from immunoSEQ multiplex PCR, and its TCRdb copy is limited to in-frame clones, with some not included. The table includes 62,000 or so clones, 75% to 90% detected once. The sample comprised peripheral blood. Receptors were obtained from a human donor in a cohort sampled during active COVID-19.

This clone is labeled as medium-sized. CDR3 protein: CASTVDSDTEAFF. The CDR3, as DNA: TGTGCCAGCACCGTTGACAGCGACACTGAAGCTTTCTTT. The rearrangement joins TRBV5-6 to TRBJ1-1; a weak D match, TRBD1 (5 bases). This CDR3 has 13 residues. The germline CDR1 and CDR2 sequences are SGHDT and YYEEEE. The V end lost 6 bases, the J end lost 3 bases, and 12 bases lay between the germline ends. Full variable domain (remainder filled in from reference TRBV5-6 and TRBJ1-1): DAGVTQSPTHLIKTRGQQVTLRCSPKSGHDTVSWYQQALGQGPQFIFQYYEEEERQRGNFPDRFSGHQFPNYSSELNVNALLLGDSALYLCASTVDSDTEAFFGQGTRLTVV.

The V gene is TRBV6-5, the J gene TRBJ1-1; D gene uncertain. V was clipped by 2 bases and J by 4 bases, with 14 bases between them. The germline gives CDR1 MNHEY, CDR2 SVGAGI. The CDR3 extends over 15 amino acids. DNA of the CDR3: TGTGCCAGCAGTTACCAGAGGTTGCACGGCACTGAAGCTTTCTTT. This gives the protein CASSYQRLHGTEAFF.

This rearrangement joins TRBV18 to TRBJ2-6; a possible D gene is TRBD2 (6 bases). The germline V gene has CDR1 KGHSH and CDR2 LQKENI. The CDR3 runs 15 residues. V was clipped by 6 bases and J by 3 bases, with 12 bases between them. CDR3: CASSPGGSGANVLTF. CDR3 coding DNA: TGTGCCAGCTCGCCCGGGGGAAGTGGGGCCAACGTCCTGACTTTC.

This clone was detected only once. V is TRBV18 and J is TRBJ1-1; maybe TRBD1 (5 bases). Deletions cut 2 bases from V and 4 bases from J, with 14 bases between. This CDR3 spans 15 amino acids. CDR1 and CDR2 (germline): KGHSH, LQKENI. DNA for the CDR3: TGTGCCAGCTCACCAGTTGAAGGGGCAGGCACTGAAGCTTTCTTT. It translates to CASSPVEGAGTEAFF.

The chain carries TRBV10-2 and TRBJ1-2; 8 positions match TRBD1. The CDR3 spans 13 residues. Germline V gene lookup returns CDR1 WSHSY and CDR2 SAAADI. The V segment lost 7 bases and the J segment 4 bases; nucleotides outside the gene matches: 5. CDR3: CASTPGGFYGYTF. DNA for the CDR3: TGCGCCAGCACTCCAGGGGGCTTCTATGGCTACACCTTC.

The V gene is TRBV2, the J gene TRBJ1-2, with TRBD1 matching over 9 bases. The CDR3 has 14 residues. The V gene's germline CDR1 is SNHLY and CDR2 FYNNEI. J lost 7 bases, V lost 2 bases, and 5 bases had no gene match. The CDR3 coding sequence is TGTGCCAGCAGTGAAAGGGGACAGGGACGTGGCTACACCTTC. This gives the protein CASSERGQGRGYTF.

The CDR3 sequence: CASSYGQGDEQYF. The CDR3 nucleotides read TGTGCCAGCAGTTACGGGCAGGGTGACGAGCAGTACTTC. The chain couples TRBV6-6 to TRBJ2-7; D may be TRBD1 (5 bases). V lost 2 bases and J 5 bases, leaving 10 bases between the germline ends. This CDR3 spans 13 amino acids. Germline loops: CDR1 MNHNY, CDR2 SVGAGI (reference sequence).

The chain has TRBV30 and TRBJ2-3; 10 bases are shared with TRBD2. There are 13 residues in the CDR3. Germline V gene data show CDR1 as GTSNPN and CDR2 as SVGIG (reference sequence). J was trimmed by 4 bases and V by 8 bases; bases with no gene match: 6. DNA for the CDR3: TGTGCCCGGGAAGCGGGGGGGGCAGATACGCAGTATTTT. Protein product: CAREAGGADTQYF.

The V call is TRBV6-5, the J call TRBJ1-2; 7 bases agree with TRBD1. Germline V gene sequence: CDR1 MNHEY, CDR2 SVGAGI. V dropped 6 bases and J dropped 8; count of bases not matched to a gene: 12. The CDR3 sequence is 14 residues long. CDR3 nucleotide sequence: TGTGCCAGCAGGTTCCGGGACAGCGGGAGCGGCTACACCTTC. Its translation: CASRFRDSGSGYTF.

The chain carries TRBV6-1 and TRBJ1-3; possible D gene TRBD1, 5 bases. The CDR3 has 15 amino acids. The V gene's germline CDR1 is MNHNS and CDR2 SASEGT. Trimming cost V 1 base and J 0 bases, with 7 bases left between them. Here the CDR3 reads CASSEDRSSGNTIYF. The CDR3 DNA reads as TGTGCCAGCAGTGAAGACAGGTCCTCTGGAAACACCATATATTTT.

The count of this clone is one. This rearrangement joins TRBV28 to TRBJ1-5, with 7 bases identical to TRBD1. The V segment lost 6 bases and the J segment 1 base; nucleotides outside the gene matches: 3. This CDR3 contains 14 residues. In germline, CDR1 is MDHEN, CDR2 SYDVKM. CDR3 sequence (DNA): TGTGCCAGCAGCCCACAGGGGAGCAATCAGCCCCAGCATTTT. Amino acids: CASSPQGSNQPQHF.

V usage is TRBV7-8 and J usage is TRBJ2-1, with TRBD2 matching over 8 bases. This CDR3 region has 13 residues. The V gene's germline CDR1 is SGHVS and CDR2 FQNEAQ. Unmatched junction bases numbered 4, after V lost 5 bases and J lost 7 bases. Here the CDR3 DNA reads TGTGCCAGCAGCCATACGGGGGGGAATGAGCAGTTCTTC. Translating it yields CASSHTGGNEQFF.

This chain links TRBV10-2 with TRBJ1-3, with a possible D match to TRBD1 (5 bases). This CDR3 spans 15 amino acids. Germline V gene data show CDR1 as WSHSY and CDR2 as SAAADI. Trimming shortened V by 6 bases and J by 4 bases, and 16 bases separated the two germline ends. CDR3 coding DNA: TGCGCCAGCAGAGACGACAGAATCAGGGGAAACACCATATATTTT. Translating it yields CASRDDRIRGNTIYF.

V usage is TRBV6-5 and J usage is TRBJ1-2, with 10 bases that match TRBD1. The CDR3 totals 14 residues. Germline V gene sequence: CDR1 MNHEY, CDR2 SVGAGI. V lost 6 bases, J lost 3 bases, and 4 bases stayed unmatched. The CDR3 here is CASRSDRGYYGYTF. CDR3 sequence (DNA): TGTGCCAGCAGGTCGGACAGGGGGTACTATGGCTACACCTTC.